This paragraph reports one T cell receptor beta chain. This clonotype was detected a few times. Its antigen specificity is not known. Per-base qualities were not stored, and no clone one base away is much larger. This entry comes from a study of T cell repertoires in cytomegalovirus infection (dated by TCRdb to about 2019). The study in broad terms: Donor HLA type was relevant to the analysis, as public TCR beta signatures indicated carriage of CMV infection together with the matching HLA type.

Via the germline V gene, CDR1 is MNHNS and CDR2 SASEGT. From the cysteine through the phenylalanine, the CDR3 covers 13 amino acids. The retained sequence is limited to the CDR3, 39 bases, with the frame set at the first base. Trimming takes 2 bases from V and 11 bases from J, and the germline ends sit 15 bases apart. Reads for this sample came from an Illumina HiSeq 1500. Clones were called with MiXCR by TCRdb after fastp trimmed the public reads at Q25, and only in-frame beta chains were retained. Entries are consolidated by CDR3 protein sequence, retaining the most common genes and DNA. This sample gives roughly 720,000 distinct CDR3 sequences in total; 35% of them show up just once. The top ten clones comprise 2.8% of the sample. The investigation overall reported the following: In the ex vivo response, HLA-C-restricted CMV-specific TCR beta clonotypes were dominant, and in two of eight donors the single most frequent clonotype came from this HLA-C-restricted group. In both this cohort and an independent cohort of 300 to 450 donors, the cumulative frequency of public TCR beta family members distinguished carriers of CMV infection plus the relevant HLA type.

The specimen sequenced was PBMCs. The rearranged segments are TRBV6-1 and TRBJ1-1; the D gene cannot be named for sure. The TCR was taken from a human donor in good health (CMV status not recorded). Some clones in this sample may be carry-over from other donors' samples. The nucleotide sequence is TGTGCCAGCAGTGAAACGGCGGCAACATCGGCTTTCTTT. Protein translation: CASSETAATSAFF.